This T cell receptor beta chain is drawn from a study of blood T cell repertoires in COVID-19. At the level of the study: Some COVID-19 samples were acute and others convalescent; all came from the United States, Italy and Spain. T cells, B-cell-depleted T cells, or PBMCs provided the cDNA or gDNA that served as material.

Per the original methods: By means of reference gene primer amplification, nucleated cell counts were estimated. Sequenced by immunoSEQ multiplex PCR; TCRdb stores in-frame clones only, minus some. The V and J calls and clone size were taken over from that table, and D and trimming were inferred from the DNA. The sample has 120,000 or so clones, around four fifths seen once. Trimming stripped 8 bases from V and 1 base from J, with 14 bases between. Germline V gene sequence: CDR1 MDHEN, CDR2 SYDVKM. This CDR3 comprises 14 residues. The V and J genes are TRBV28 and TRBJ1-1, with D possibly being TRBD1 (6 bases). Sequencing was carried out using peripheral blood. This sequence was found in a human donor in a cohort sampled during active COVID-19. The CDR3 sequence: CASREAGANTEAFF. The CDR3, as DNA: TGTGCCAGCCGAGAGGCGGGGGCGAACACTGAAGCTTTCTTT. The variable domain in full, with the rest retrieved from reference TRBV28 and TRBJ1-1, is DVKVTQSSRYLVKRTGEKVFLECVQDMDHENMFWYRQDPGLGLRLIYFSYDVKMKEKGDIPEGYSVSREKKERFSLILESASTNQTSMYLCASREAGANTEAFFGQGTRLTVV.